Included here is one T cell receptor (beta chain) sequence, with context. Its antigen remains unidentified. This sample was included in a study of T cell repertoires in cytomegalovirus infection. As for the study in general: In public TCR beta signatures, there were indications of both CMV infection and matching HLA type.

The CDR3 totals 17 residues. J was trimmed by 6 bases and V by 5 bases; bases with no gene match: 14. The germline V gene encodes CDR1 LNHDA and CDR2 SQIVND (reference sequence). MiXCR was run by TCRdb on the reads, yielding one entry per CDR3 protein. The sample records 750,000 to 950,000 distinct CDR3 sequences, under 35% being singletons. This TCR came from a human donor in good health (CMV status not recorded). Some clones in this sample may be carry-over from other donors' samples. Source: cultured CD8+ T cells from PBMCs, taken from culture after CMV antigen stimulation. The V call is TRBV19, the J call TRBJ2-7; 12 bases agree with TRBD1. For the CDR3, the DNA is TGTGCCAGTAGTTGGTCCCTCCCGGGACAGGGGGCGTTCGAGCAGTACTTC. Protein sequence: CASSWSLPGQGAFEQYF.